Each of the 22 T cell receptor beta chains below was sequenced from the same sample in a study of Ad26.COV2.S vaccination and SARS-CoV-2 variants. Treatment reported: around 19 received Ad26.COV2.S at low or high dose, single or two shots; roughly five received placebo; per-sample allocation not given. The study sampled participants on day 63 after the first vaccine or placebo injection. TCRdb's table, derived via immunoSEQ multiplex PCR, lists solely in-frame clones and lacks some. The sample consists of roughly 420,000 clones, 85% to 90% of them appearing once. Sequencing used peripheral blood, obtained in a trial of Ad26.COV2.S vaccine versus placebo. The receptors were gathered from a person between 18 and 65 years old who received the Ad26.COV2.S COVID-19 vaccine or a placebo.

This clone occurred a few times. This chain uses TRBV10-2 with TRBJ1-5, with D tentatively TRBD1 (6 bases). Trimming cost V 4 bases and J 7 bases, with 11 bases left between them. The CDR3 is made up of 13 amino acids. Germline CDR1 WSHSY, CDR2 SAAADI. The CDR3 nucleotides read TGCGCCAGCAGTGGACCAGGGGTGCAGCCCCAGCATTTT. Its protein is CASSGPGVQPQHF.

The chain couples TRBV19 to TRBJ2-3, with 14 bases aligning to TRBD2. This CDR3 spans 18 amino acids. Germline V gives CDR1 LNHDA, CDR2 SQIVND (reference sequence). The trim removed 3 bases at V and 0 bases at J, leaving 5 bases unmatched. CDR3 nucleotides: TGTGCCAGTAGTATGCCCCGACTAGCGGGAGGGAGCACAGATACGCAGTATTTT. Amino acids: CASSMPRLAGGSTDTQYF.

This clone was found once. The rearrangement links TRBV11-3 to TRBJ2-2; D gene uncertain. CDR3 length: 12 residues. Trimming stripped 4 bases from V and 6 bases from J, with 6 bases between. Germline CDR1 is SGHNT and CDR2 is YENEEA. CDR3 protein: CASSSQAGELFF. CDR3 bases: TGTGCCAGCAGCTCTCAAGCCGGGGAGCTGTTTTTT.

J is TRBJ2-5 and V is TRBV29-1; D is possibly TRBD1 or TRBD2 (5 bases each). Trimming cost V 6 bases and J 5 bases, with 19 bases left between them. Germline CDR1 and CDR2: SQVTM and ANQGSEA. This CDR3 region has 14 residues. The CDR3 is CSVGLNSGTETQYF. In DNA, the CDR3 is TGCAGCGTAGGACTGAATTCAGGGACGGAGACCCAGTACTTC.

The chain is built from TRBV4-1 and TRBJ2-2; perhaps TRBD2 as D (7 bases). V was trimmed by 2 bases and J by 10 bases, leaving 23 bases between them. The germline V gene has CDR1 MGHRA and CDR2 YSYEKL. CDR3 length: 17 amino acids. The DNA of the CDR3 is TGCGCCAGCAGCCAATGGGTCGGGGCGGGGGCCTCGGTGGAGCTGTTTTTT. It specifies CASSQWVGAGASVELFF.

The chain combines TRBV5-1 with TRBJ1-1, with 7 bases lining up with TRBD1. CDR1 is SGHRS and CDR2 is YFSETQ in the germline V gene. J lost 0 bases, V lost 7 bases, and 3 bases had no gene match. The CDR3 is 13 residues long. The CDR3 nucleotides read TGCGCCAGCCAAGGACAGGTGAACACTGAAGCTTTCTTT. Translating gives CASQGQVNTEAFF. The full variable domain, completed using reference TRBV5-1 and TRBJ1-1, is KAGVTQTPRYLIKTRGQQVTLSCSPISGHRSVSWYQQTPGQGLQFLFEYFSETQRNKGNFPGRFSGRQFSNSRSEMNVSTLELGDSALYLCASQGQVNTEAFFGQGTRLTVV.

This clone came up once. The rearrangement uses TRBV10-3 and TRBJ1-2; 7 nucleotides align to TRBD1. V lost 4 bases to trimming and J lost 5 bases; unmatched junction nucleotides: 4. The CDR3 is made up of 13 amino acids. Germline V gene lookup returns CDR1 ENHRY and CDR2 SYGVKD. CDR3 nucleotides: TGTGCCATCAGTGGGCAGGGGGGGTATGGCTACACCTTC. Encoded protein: CAISGQGGYGYTF.

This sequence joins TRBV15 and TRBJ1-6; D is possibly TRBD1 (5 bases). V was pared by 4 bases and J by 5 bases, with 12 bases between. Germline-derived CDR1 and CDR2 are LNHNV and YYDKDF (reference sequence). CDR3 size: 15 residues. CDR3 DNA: TGTGCCACCAGCACCCTGGGGGTCCATAATTCACCCCTCCACTTT. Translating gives CATSTLGVHNSPLHF.

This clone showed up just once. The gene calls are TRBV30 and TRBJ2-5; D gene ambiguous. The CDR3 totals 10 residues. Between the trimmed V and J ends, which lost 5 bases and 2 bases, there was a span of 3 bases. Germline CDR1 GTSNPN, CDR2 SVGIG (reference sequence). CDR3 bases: TGTGCCTGGGGTCAAGAGACCCAGTACTTC. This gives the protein CAWGQETQYF.

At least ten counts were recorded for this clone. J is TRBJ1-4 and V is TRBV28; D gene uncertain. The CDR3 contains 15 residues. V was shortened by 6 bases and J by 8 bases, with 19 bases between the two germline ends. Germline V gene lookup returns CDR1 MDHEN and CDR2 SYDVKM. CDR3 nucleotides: TGTGCCAGCAGACCCATTCGGACGCTGGGGGAAAAACTGTTTTTT. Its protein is CASRPIRTLGEKLFF. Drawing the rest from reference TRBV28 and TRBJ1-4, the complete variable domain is DVKVTQSSRYLVKRTGEKVFLECVQDMDHENMFWYRQDPGLGLRLIYFSYDVKMKEKGDIPEGYSVSREKKERFSLILESASTNQTSMYLCASRPIRTLGEKLFFGSGTQLSVL.

The CDR3, as DNA: TGCGCCAGCAGCTTGACATACAGGGAAGGGCAGTACTTC. Its translation: CASSLTYREGQYF. The chain links TRBV5-1 to TRBJ2-7; tentative D call: TRBD1 (6 bases). The CDR3 is 13 amino acids. Trimming left V 1 base short and J 9 bases short, with 14 bases between. Germline V gene sequence: CDR1 SGHRS, CDR2 YFSETQ.

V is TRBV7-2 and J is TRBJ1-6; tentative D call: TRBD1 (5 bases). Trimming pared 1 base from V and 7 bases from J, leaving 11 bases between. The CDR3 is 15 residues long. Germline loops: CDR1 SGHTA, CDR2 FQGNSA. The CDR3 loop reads CASSLGSRANSPLHF. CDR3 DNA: TGTGCCAGCAGCTTAGGGAGCAGGGCCAATTCACCCCTCCACTTT.

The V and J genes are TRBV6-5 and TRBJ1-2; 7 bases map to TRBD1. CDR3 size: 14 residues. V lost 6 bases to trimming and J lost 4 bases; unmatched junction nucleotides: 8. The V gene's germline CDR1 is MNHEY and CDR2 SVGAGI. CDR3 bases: TGTGCCAGCAGCCTTTACAGGGGACTCTATGGCTACACCTTC. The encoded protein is CASSLYRGLYGYTF.

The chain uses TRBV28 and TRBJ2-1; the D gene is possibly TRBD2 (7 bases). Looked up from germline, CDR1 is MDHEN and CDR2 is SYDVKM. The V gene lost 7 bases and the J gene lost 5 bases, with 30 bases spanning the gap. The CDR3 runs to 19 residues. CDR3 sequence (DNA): TGTGCCAGCATTACCGGGGGCGCCGCCTTTGGGCTAGCGGACAATGAGCAGTTCTTC. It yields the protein CASITGGAAFGLADNEQFF.

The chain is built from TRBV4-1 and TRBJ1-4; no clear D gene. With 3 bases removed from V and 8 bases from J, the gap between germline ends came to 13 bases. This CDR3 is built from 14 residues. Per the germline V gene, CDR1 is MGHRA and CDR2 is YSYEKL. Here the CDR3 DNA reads TGCGCCAGCAGCCACTGGTTCGGTCCGGAAAAACTGTTTTTT. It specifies CASSHWFGPEKLFF.

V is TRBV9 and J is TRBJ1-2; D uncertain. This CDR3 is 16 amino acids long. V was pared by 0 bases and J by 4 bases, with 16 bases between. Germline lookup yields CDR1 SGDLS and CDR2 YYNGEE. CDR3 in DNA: TGTGCCAGCAGCGTAGGTGAAGGTGATGGGATCTATGGCTACACCTTC. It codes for CASSVGEGDGIYGYTF.

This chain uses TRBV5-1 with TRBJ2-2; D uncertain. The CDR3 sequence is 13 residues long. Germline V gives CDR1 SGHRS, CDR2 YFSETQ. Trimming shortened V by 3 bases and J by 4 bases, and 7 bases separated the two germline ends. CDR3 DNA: TGCGCCAGCAGCTCGGACGGCACCGGGGAGCTGTTTTTT. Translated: CASSSDGTGELFF.

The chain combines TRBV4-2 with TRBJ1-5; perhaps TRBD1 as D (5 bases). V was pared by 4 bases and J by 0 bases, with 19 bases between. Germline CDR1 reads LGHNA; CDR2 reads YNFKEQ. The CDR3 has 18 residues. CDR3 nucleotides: TGTGCCAGCAGCCCGGACACCGGGCAGCACCTTAGCAATCAGCCCCAGCATTTT. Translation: CASSPDTGQHLSNQPQHF.

The CDR3 sequence is CASSIKRASSYNEQFF. CDR3 coding DNA: TGTGCCAGTAGTATAAAGCGGGCGAGCTCCTACAATGAGCAGTTCTTC. The chain recombines TRBV19 with TRBJ2-1, with D tentatively TRBD2 (6 bases). CDR3 length equals 16 residues. Germline V CDR1 and CDR2: LNHDA, SQIVND (reference sequence). The V end lost 2 bases, the J end lost 0 bases, and 11 bases lay between the germline ends.

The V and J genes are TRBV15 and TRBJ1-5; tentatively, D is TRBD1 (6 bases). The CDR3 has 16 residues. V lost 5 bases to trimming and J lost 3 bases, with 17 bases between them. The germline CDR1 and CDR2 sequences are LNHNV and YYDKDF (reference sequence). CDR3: CATSPTSGASNQPQHF. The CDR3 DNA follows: TGTGCCACCAGCCCAACGTCAGGGGCTTCCAATCAGCCCCAGCATTTT.

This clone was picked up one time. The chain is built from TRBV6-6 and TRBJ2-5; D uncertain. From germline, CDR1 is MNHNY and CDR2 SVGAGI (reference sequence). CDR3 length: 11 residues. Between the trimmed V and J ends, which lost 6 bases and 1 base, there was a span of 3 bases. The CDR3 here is CASSPQETQYF. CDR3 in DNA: TGTGCCAGCAGCCCCCAAGAGACCCAGTACTTC.

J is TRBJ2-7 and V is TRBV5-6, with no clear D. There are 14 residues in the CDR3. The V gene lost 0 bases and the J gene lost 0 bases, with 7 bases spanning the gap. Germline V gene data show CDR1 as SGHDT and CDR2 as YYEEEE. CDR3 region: CASSLAFLSYEQYV. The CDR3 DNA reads TGTGCCAGCAGCTTGGCCTTCCTCTCCTACGAGCAGTACGTC.